This entry describes one T cell receptor (beta chain). Per the germline V gene, CDR1 is SNHLY and CDR2 is FYNNEI. Trimming at V came to 8 bases and at J to 2 bases, leaving 2 bases not matched to a gene. The CDR3 has 13 amino acids. This sample stems from a study of OX40 agonist ivuxolimab in advanced cancers. Study in general: Dose-escalation patients' cancers were hepatocellular carcinoma, melanoma, renal cell or head and neck cancer. At 65% to 85% male, the cohort had a mean age of approximately 60 years, ranging from roughly 20 to 85.

The timepoints at which blood was sampled were baseline, cycle 4 day 1, and cycle 7 day 1. Generated by immunoSEQ multiplex PCR, the TCRdb table keeps only in-frame clones and is missing some. This sample has about 150,000 clones, with 94% found just once. The clonotype comes from an adult with an advanced solid tumor such as melanoma, head and neck, liver or kidney cancer. The material was CD4+ or CD8+ T cells sorted from blood, obtained in a trial of the OX40 agonist ivuxolimab. V and J are TRBV2 and TRBJ2-1; 8 bases match TRBD1. Here the CDR3 DNA reads TGTGCCAGCGACAGGGGTCCCTACAATGAGCAGTTCTTC. It encodes CASDRGPYNEQFF. Supplemented by reference TRBV2 and TRBJ2-1, the full variable domain reads EPEVTQTPSHQVTQMGQEVILRCVPISNHLYFYWYRQILGQKVEFLVSFYNNEISEKSEIFDDQFSVERPDGSNFTLKIRSTKLEDSAMYFCASDRGPYNEQFFGPGTRLTVL.